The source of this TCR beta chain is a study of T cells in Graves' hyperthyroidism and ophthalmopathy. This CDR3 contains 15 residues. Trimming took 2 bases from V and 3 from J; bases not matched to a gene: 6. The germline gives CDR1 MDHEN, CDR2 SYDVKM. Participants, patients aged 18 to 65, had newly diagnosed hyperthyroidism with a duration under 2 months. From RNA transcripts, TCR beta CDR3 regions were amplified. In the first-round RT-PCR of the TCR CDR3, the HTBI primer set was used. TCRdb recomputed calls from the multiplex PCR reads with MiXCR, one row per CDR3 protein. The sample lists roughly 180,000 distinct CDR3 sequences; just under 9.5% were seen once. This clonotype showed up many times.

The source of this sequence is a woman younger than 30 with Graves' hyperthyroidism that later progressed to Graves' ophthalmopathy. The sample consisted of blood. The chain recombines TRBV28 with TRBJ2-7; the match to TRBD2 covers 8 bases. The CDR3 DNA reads TGTGCCAGCAGTTTACCCCCGGGAGGGATCTACGAGCAGTACTTC. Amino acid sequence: CASSLPPGGIYEQYF. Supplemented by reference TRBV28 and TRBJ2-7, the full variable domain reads DVKVTQSSRYLVKRTGEKVFLECVQDMDHENMFWYRQDPGLGLRLIYFSYDVKMKEKGDIPEGYSVSREKKERFSLILESASTNQTSMYLCASSLPPGGIYEQYFGPGTRLTVT.